A selection of T cell receptor beta chains follows, all from one sample in a study of blood T cells in healthy people across ages. TCRdb fed the 5' RACE reads into MiXCR, producing one record per CDR3 protein. In the table there are about 1 million distinct CDR3 sequences, 40% to 45% of which are singletons. Sequenced input: blood. The source of these receptors is a woman in her sixties or seventies in good health. CDR3s include the opening cysteine and the closing phenylalanine or tryptophan. Fields, in order: J gene, V gene, clone size, D gene, CDR3 DNA, CDR3 protein. D genes are given only for firm matches. Expanded clones get a size class; other rows say once, few or many, or leave the size out.

>TRBJ2-3|TRBV7-2|many|TRBD2
TGTGCCAGCAGCCCTCGACTAGCGACACCCACAGATACGCAGTATTTT
CASSPRLATPTDTQYF
>TRBJ2-3|TRBV7-6|few|TRBD2
TGTGCCAGCAGGTCGGCTACTAGCGGGTCGCATACGCAGTATTTT
CASRSATSGSHTQYF
>TRBJ2-5|TRBV20-1|-|-
TGCAGTGCTAGAGAAGCTCGGACAGCCGGGCAGACCCAGTACTTC
CSAREARTAGQTQYF
>TRBJ1-4|TRBV6-2/TRBV6-3|few|-
TGTGCCAGCAGTTACCCGGGCCAGAAGTCCCGGCAACTGTTTTTT
CASSYPGQKSRQLFF
>TRBJ2-1|TRBV6-1|-|TRBD2
TGTGCCAGCAGGGGACTAGCCCCGATCAATGAGCAGTTCTTC
CASRGLAPINEQFF
>TRBJ2-5|TRBV5-1|few|-
TGCGCCAGCAGCTTGGAGGGTTGGGGGCAGTACTTC
CASSLEGWGQYF
>TRBJ2-7|TRBV28|once|-
TGTGCCAGCAGCCGTGGGGGCGCGGGTTCTGGCTACGAGCAGTACTTC
CASSRGGAGSGYEQYF
>TRBJ1-2|TRBV30|-|-
TGTGCCTGGAGTGTATCCGGGAACTATGGCTACACCTTC
CAWSVSGNYGYTF
>TRBJ1-6|TRBV5-1|-|-
TGCGCCAGCAGCGTAGGAAGGACAGACCATAATTCACCCCTCCACTTT
CASSVGRTDHNSPLHF
>TRBJ2-3|TRBV4-1|-|-
TGCGCCGGCAGCCAGGAGGACAGAAACACAGATACGCAGTATTTT
CAGSQEDRNTDTQYF
>TRBJ2-1|TRBV20-1|-|-
TGCAGTGCTGGAGGTTATGGGGATGAGCAGTTCTTC
CSAGGYGDEQFF
>TRBJ1-2|TRBV5-1|-|-
TGCGCCAGCAAGGGGACTAACTATGGCTACACCTTC
CASKGTNYGYTF
>TRBJ2-1|TRBV6-5|-|-
TGTGCCAGCAGTTACGGGCAGCCTCCCGGTGAAGCTTTCTTC
CASSYGQPPGEAFF